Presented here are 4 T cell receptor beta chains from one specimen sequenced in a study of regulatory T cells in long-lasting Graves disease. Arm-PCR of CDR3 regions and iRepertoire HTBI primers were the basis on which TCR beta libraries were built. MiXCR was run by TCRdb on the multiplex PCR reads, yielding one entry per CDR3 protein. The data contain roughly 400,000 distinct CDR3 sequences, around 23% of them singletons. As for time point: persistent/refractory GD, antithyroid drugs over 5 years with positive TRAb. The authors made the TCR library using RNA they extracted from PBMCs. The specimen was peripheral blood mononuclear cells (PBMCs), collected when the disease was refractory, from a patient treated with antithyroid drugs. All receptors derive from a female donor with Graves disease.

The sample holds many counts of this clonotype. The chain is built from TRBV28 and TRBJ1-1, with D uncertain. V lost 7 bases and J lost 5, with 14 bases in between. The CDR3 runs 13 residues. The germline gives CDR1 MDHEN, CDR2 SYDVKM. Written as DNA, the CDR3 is TGTGCCAGCAATACTCACGACGGGACTGAAGCTTTCTTT. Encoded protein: CASNTHDGTEAFF.

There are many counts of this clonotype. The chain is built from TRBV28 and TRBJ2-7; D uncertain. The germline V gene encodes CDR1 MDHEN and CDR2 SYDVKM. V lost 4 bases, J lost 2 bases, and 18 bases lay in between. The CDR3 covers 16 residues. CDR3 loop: CASSSPTKGNTYEQYF. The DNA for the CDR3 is TGTGCCAGCAGTTCCCCGACAAAGGGAAACACCTACGAGCAGTACTTC.

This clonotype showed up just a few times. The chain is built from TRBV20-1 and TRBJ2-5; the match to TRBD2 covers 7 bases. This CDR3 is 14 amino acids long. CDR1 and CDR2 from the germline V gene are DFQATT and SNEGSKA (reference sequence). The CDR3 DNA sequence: TGCAGCCCGGAAGCCGGCGGGAGCTCGGAGACCCAGTACTTC. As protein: CSPEAGGSSETQYF.

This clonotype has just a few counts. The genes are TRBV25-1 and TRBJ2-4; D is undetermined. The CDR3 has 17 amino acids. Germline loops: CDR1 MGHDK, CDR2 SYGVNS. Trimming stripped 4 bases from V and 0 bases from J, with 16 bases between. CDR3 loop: CASSGPPDILAKNIQYF. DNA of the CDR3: TGTGCCAGCAGTGGGCCGCCCGACATTTTAGCCAAAAACATTCAGTACTTC.